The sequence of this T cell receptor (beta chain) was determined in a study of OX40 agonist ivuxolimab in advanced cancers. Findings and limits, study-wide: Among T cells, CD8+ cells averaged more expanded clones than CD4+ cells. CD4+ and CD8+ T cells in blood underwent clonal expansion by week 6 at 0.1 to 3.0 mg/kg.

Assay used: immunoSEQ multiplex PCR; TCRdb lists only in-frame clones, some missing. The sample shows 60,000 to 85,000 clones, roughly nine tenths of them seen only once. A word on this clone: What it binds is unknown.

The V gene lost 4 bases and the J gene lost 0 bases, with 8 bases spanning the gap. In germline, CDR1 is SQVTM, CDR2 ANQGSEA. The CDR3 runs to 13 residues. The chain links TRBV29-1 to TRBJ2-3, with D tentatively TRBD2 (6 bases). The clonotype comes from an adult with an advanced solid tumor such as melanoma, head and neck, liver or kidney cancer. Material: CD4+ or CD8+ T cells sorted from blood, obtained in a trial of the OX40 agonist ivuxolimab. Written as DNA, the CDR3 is TGCAGCGTTGGCGGGGTGAGCACAGATACGCAGTATTTT. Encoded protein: CSVGGVSTDTQYF.